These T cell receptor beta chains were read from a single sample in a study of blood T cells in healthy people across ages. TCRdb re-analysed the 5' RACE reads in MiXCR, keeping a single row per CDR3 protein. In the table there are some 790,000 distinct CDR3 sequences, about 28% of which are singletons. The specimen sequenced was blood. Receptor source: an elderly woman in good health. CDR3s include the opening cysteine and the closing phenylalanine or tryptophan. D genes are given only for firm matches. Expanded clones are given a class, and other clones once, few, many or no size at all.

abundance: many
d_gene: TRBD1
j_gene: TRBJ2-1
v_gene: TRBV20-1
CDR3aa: CSATVGQGSYNEQFF
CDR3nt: TGCAGTGCTACTGTGGGACAGGGGTCCTACAATGAGCAGTTCTTC

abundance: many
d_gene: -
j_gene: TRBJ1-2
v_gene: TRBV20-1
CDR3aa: CSARDDRSYGYTF
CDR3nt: TGCAGTGCTAGGGATGACAGAAGTTATGGCTACACCTTC

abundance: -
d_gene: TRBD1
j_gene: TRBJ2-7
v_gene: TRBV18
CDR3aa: CASSETGVNNEQYF
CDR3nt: TGTGCCAGCTCAGAGACAGGGGTAAACAACGAGCAGTACTTC

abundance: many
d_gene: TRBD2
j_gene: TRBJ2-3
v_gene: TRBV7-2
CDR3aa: CASSLMGGGEDTQYF
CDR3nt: TGTGCCAGCAGTTTGATGGGCGGGGGTGAAGATACGCAGTATTTT

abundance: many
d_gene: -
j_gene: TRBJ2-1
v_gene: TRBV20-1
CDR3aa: CSARVIKGEARVGEQFF
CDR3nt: TGCAGTGCTAGAGTGATCAAGGGGGAAGCTCGAGTGGGTGAGCAGTTCTTC

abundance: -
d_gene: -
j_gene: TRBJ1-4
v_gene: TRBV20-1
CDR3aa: CSARDRAGAREKLFF
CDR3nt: TGCAGTGCTAGAGATCGCGCAGGGGCTCGAGAAAAACTGTTTTTT

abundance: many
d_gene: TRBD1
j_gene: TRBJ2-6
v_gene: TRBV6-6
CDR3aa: CASKGQGHSSGANVLTF
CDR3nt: TGTGCCAGCAAAGGACAGGGACACAGCTCTGGGGCCAACGTCCTGACTTTC

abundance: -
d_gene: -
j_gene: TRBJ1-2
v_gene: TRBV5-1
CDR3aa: CASSQVLVRPEDHGYTF
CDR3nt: TGCGCCAGCAGCCAAGTTCTTGTTCGTCCAGAGGACCATGGCTACACCTTC

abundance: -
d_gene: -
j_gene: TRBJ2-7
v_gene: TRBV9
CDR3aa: CASSVARTDSFFEQYF
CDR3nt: TGTGCCAGCAGCGTAGCAAGGACAGATTCTTTCTTCGAGCAGTACTTC

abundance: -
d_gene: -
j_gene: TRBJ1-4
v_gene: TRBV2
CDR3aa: CASSVGQGNEKRFF
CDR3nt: -

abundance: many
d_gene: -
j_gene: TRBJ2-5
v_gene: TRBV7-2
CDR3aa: CASSLAIAGWETQYF
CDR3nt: TGTGCCAGCAGCTTAGCGATTGCGGGGTGGGAGACCCAGTACTTC

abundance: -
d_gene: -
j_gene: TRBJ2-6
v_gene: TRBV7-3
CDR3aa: CASSLTQGSSGANVLTF
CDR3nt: TGTGCCAGCAGCTTAACCCAGGGGAGCTCTGGGGCCAACGTCCTGACTTTC

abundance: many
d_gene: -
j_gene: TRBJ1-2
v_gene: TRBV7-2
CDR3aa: CASSPAGRVGYTF
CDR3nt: TGTGCCAGCAGCCCCGCGGGAAGGGTTGGCTACACCTTC

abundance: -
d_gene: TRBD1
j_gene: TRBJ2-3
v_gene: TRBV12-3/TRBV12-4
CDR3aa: CASSLGQTNTQYF
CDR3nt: TGTGCCAGCAGTTTGGGACAGACTAATACGCAGTATTTT

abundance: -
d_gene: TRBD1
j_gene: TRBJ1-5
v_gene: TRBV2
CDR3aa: CASTWGQEKSNQPQHF
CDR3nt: TGTGCCAGCACTTGGGGACAGGAAAAATCCAATCAGCCCCAGCATTTT

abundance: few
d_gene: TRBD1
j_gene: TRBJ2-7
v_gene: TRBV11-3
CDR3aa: CASSSGQGREQYF
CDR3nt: TGTGCCAGCAGCTCCGGACAGGGGCGGGAGCAGTACTTC